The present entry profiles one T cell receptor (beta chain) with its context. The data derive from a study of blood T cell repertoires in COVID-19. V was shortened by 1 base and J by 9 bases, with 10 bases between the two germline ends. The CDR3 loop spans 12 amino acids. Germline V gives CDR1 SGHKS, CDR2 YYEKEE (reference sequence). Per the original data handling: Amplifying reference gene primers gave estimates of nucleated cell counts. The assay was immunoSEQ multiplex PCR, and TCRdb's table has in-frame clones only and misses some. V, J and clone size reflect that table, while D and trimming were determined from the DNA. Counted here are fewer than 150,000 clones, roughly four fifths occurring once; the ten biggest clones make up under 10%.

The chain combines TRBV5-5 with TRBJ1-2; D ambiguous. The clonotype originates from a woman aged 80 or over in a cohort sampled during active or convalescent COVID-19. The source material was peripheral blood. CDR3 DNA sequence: TGTGCCAGCAGCTTGAACGGGTTAAGCTACACCTTC. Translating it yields CASSLNGLSYTF.